Sequencing of this TCR beta chain was carried out in a study of blood T cell repertoires in COVID-19. Study information: Researchers got acute and convalescent COVID-19 samples from the United States, Italy and Spain. T cells, B-cell-depleted T cells, or PBMCs supplied cDNA or gDNA.

Using immunoSEQ multiplex PCR, the repertoire was profiled, and TCRdb retains in-frame clones only, with some absent. The table lists about 110,000 clones, 82% of them singletons. This CDR3 comprises 13 residues. The germline CDR1 and CDR2 sequences are SNHLY and FYNNEI. V was clipped by 8 bases and J by 7 bases, with 15 bases between them. This receptor was taken from a man aged 70 or older with acute or convalescent COVID-19. Sequencing was done on a sample of peripheral blood. The rearrangement uses TRBV2 and TRBJ1-5; D may be TRBD1 (6 bases). The CDR3 DNA sequence: TGTGCCAGCGCCGAATCAGGGGAGCAGCCCCAGCATTTT. Protein sequence: CASAESGEQPQHF.